This T cell receptor beta chain was sequenced in a study of cytomegalovirus exposure and HLA in healthy donors (dated by TCRdb to the late 2010s). Some background on the complete study: An earlier analysis of approximately 640 of the donors reported about 290 Gb of sequence data and 117 million unique TCR beta sequences from 150 million to 200 million T cells. Every discovery cohort repertoire had been produced on one sequencing platform. Among around 400 genotyped donors of the cohort, an average of roughly 240,000 unique TCR beta nucleotide sequences were sequenced per donor, roughly a sixth of them non-productive. Because of strong linkage in the cohort, roughly five DR-DQ haplotypes were treated as single units for association and clustering. Along with the roughly 700-subject first cohort, a separate validation cohort of more than 90 different subjects was used. The number of donors typed differed by locus, with about 620-630 for A, B, C, DRB1 and DQB1, around 500 for DQA1, 600 to 610 for DPA1, and over 400 for DPB1. To predict cytomegalovirus infection status, the study brought together high-throughput TCR immunosequencing, statistical association of individual TCRs with disease status, and machine learning. The genetic ancestry cluster associated with self-reported Caucasian donors included about 84% of the roughly 380 genotyped donors. Roughly 320 gigabases of sequencing data and around 88 million unique TCR sequences made up an early release that covered under 750 HLA-typed donors. HLA typing included class I and class II loci at four-digit resolution. An earlier analysis of about 600 of the donors used high-throughput TCR beta sequencing to judge whether each TCR beta V gene segment behaved as functional or pseudogenic. Using immunosequencing, the study profiled T cell repertoires from some 670 subjects and related those repertoires to cytomegalovirus serostatus. A later analysis re-examined previously published TCR beta repertoires from over 500 donors and added high-resolution HLA genotyping to investigate patterns of TCR occurrence. Rather than using new phenotypic data, the later analysis identified candidate immune exposures from TCR beta sequences and from how often those sequences occurred across donors. In a later genetic analysis, genome-wide SNP genotypes for about three fifths of the roughly 670 donors were used, and that subset was treated as a discovery cohort. The aim of the study was to test whether cataloging public T cell receptors could identify signatures of past pathogen exposure. Donor age, sex, ethnicity and CMV serostatus were compiled alongside the repertoire data.

The cohort comprised fewer than 750 healthy bone marrow donors. Cohort members were all nominally healthy when sampled, although unrecorded immune exposures were likely present. The donor tested CMV seropositive, placing the donor among the 310 or so seropositive members of the cohort. Each donor provided a peripheral blood sample, and peripheral blood mononuclear cells were used for TCR beta sequencing. Genomic DNA was extracted from the blood cell samples with the Qiagen DNeasy Blood Extraction Kit. As to this clone: It lacks a known antigen. No base-level quality is on record; no much larger clone is a single base apart.

Findings and caveats that apply to the study as a whole: A total of fewer than 200 TCR beta chains were listed by the study as associated with cytomegalovirus. According to the authors, the approach could potentially be generalized to other disease states and immunological phenotypes. Most CMV-associated TCR beta chains appeared to be HLA-restricted in a later analysis, and the HLA associations seemed to be driven largely by CMV exposure. The cohort was sequenced for TCR beta chains only, and without alpha or paired-chain data the features that could be detected were limited. Because HLA typing was unavailable for some donors at each locus, only the typed subset was used in association tests. A later analysis found that TCR association rates varied across HLA loci, with DRB1 alleles showing the most associated TCRs and HLA-C alleles the fewest. According to a later analysis, parvovirus B19, influenza, CMV and Epstein-Barr virus appeared linked to several top co-occurrence clusters. The 87-base-pair reads could not distinguish some IMGT-functional V segments, including TRBV6-2 and TRBV6-3, so those segments were excluded. According to a later genetic analysis, donors in an Asian-associated ancestry cluster had fewer N-insertions in productive TCRs than the approximately 610-donor mean. Cytomegalovirus status was reported to be diagnosed by the classifier with high specificity and sensitivity in both the original and validation cohorts. Most TCR sequences were observed very rarely across donors, whereas some public TCRs were present in many individuals. A further reported finding was that TCR beta sequences accurately predicted the HLA-A and HLA-B alleles for most subjects in the first cohort. Linkage disequilibrium might explain the correlated functional status among segregating V segments, but an unknown experimental factor could not be ruled out. An association between a missense DCLRE1C variant and V-gene and J-gene trimming of TCR beta chains was found in a later genetic analysis and replicated in an independent cohort. Three of the identified cytomegalovirus-associated TCR beta chains were confirmed in vitro to be specific for cytomegalovirus antigens. A cluster of highly shared sequence variants was judged likely to be a technical artifact of the sequencing pipeline. About 17 rarely observed V segments, including chromosome 9 orphons, were excluded from the earlier analysis of about 500 of the donors because counts were too low. Specific HLA alleles were associated with some 15,000 TCR beta sequences at a false discovery rate of 0.05 in a later analysis. When HLA alleles, especially DR and DQ, strongly co-occurred, TCR associations were difficult to assign to individual alleles. Roughly uniform sequencing depth across donors was assumed in presence/absence analyses, although this assumption may not hold. In a later analysis, HLA-associated TCR beta chains showed more clonal expansion and lower generation probabilities than non-associated chains that were equally common. An earlier analysis of approximately 600 of the donors showed that most TCR beta V segments appeared in productive rearrangements either about 87% or about 30% of the time, which broadly matched IMGT annotations. Immune exposure information for the cohort was limited to CMV serostatus.

CDR1 and CDR2 were assigned from the germline V gene as SGDLS and YYNGEE. The CDR3 starts with the cysteine, ends with the phenylalanine, and has 13 residues. CDR3 DNA is the only sequence kept; it has 39 bases, read in frame from the first base. V is shortened by 0 bases, J by 10 bases, and the region joining them spans 13 bases. Library prep was done by the immunoSEQ multiplex PCR assay. A mixture of 60 forward primers for TCR Vbeta segments and 13 reverse primers for TCR Jbeta segments was used in the multiplex PCR. Amplification of the CDR3 region of rearranged TCR beta genes was performed with a multiplex PCR assay on genomic DNA. Amplified TCR beta libraries were sequenced as 87-base-pair reads on the Illumina HiSeq System. Under the source paper's analysis protocol: Across the 670 or so repertoires, a later analysis counted approximately 83 million unique TCR beta chains, roughly 11 million of which were shared by at least two donors. Raw reads were error-corrected and collapsed into unique sequences by a nearest-neighbor algorithm in which closely related sequences were merged to remove PCR and sequencing errors. To assign V, D and J gene segments, CDR3 sequences were aligned to IMGT reference sequences. For a sequence to be retained, a match of at least six nucleotides was required to both a V gene segment and a J gene segment. Rearrangements were classified as productive when the CDR3 lacked stop codons and remained in frame with V and J, and all other rearrangements were classified as non-productive. Following IMGT convention, CDR3 was defined as the stretch from the second conserved V-encoded cysteine to the conserved J-encoded phenylalanine. The earlier analysis of 587 of the donors excluded sequences that lacked an unambiguous match to a single V gene segment. In an earlier analysis of approximately 610 of the donors, V segments were called functional above 56.7% productive rearrangements and were called segregating when the between-donor standard deviation exceeded 5%. A statistical classification framework was built for diagnosing cytomegalovirus status from the catalog of TCR beta chain sequences. In a later analysis, TCR nucleotide sequences were compared against IMGT/GENE-DB human TR gene sequences so that V and J genes could be assigned. A later analysis assigned CDR3 sequences and most-parsimonious VDJ recombination scenarios with the TCRdist pipeline. A later analysis defined each TCR beta chain by its CDR3 amino acid sequence plus V-gene family, and excluded reads lacking a unique V-gene family. A later analysis removed over 500 highly shared, low-generation-probability nucleotide sequences to deal with suspected cross-contamination and a sequencing artifact. For each public chain, a later analysis derived a clonal expansion index from normalized ranks of inferred template counts within each repertoire. A later analysis computed generation probabilities with a VDJ recombination model fitted to out-of-frame rearrangements, and checked the results against IGoR. Hypergeometric tests were used in a later analysis to score TCR-TCR, TCR-HLA and TCR-CMV co-occurrence, with a repertoire-size bias correction applied to the TCR pairs. To estimate false discovery rates, a later analysis permuted the HLA or CMV assignments 20 times. A later analysis grouped co-occurring TCRs with DBSCAN, adding TCRdist sequence similarity when clustering within HLA-allele-positive subsets. Repertoires with fewer than 30,000 or more than 120,000 public chains, plus five repertoires with anomalous nucleotide sharing, were excluded from co-occurrence clustering. The immuneACCESS repertoire file appears here via TCRdb, limited to in-frame rearrangements. These files lack a portion of the clones; in checked studies, under half of the deficit traces to unresolved V genes, and the cause of the others is not known. V and J calls and clone size are as listed in that table; D and trimming were resolved from the DNA. This sample lists 90,000 to 110,000 clones; 55% to 75% were detected once. The leading ten clones occupy approximately 5.5% of the sample.

Recombination linked TRBV9 to TRBJ1-1, with no confidently assigned D gene. The origin of this receptor is a woman in her seventies in good health and CMV-seropositive. Sequencing was carried out using PBMCs. The nucleotide sequence reads TGTGCCAGCAGCGTAGGATGGCAGAGCGGAGCTTTCTTT. Its protein reads: CASSVGWQSGAFF. Extended through the reference TRBV9 and TRBJ1-1 proteins, this CDR3 yields the full variable domain: DSGVTQTPKHLITATGQRVTLRCSPRSGDLSVYWYQQSLDQGLQFLIQYYNGEERAKGNILERFSAQQFPDLHSELNLSSLELGDSALYFCASSVGWQSGAFFGQGTRLTVV.